This is a list of T cell receptor beta chains from one sample in a study of molecular identifiers for immune sequencing clone quantification. TCRdb itself ran the PCR reads through MiXCR, one entry per CDR3 protein. The top ten clones hold 0.81% of a sample with about 300,000 distinct CDR3 sequences, over 20% of them seen once. Sequenced sample: naive CD8+ T cells from blood, with Jurkat cell RNA spiked in. Receptor source: a human donor in good health. Some libraries in this study had Jurkat cell RNA spiked in. The CDR3 runs from the conserved cysteine through the conserved F or W. D genes are given only for firm matches. Not all rows give a size; the values are once, few, many and, for expanded clones, a class.

CDR3nt: TGTGCCAGCAGCCTCGGGACTAGCGGGAGGGCCAAGGGCTACAATGAGCAGTTCTTC
CDR3aa: CASSLGTSGRAKGYNEQFF
v_gene: TRBV11-2
j_gene: TRBJ2-1
abundance: few
d_gene: TRBD2

CDR3nt: TGTGCCAGCAGCTCACCTAGCGGGAGCCCCGGGGATGAGCAGTTCTTC
CDR3aa: CASSSPSGSPGDEQFF
v_gene: TRBV7-2
j_gene: TRBJ2-1
abundance: many
d_gene: TRBD2

CDR3nt: TGTGCCAGCAGTTTAGACATCGTGACGTACACCGGGGAGCTGTTTTTT
CDR3aa: CASSLDIVTYTGELFF
v_gene: TRBV12-3/TRBV12-4
j_gene: TRBJ2-2
abundance: few
d_gene: .

CDR3nt: TGTGCCAGCAGTCCCGGGTTCTACACCGGGGAGCTGTTTTTT
CDR3aa: CASSPGFYTGELFF
v_gene: TRBV11-2
j_gene: TRBJ2-2
abundance: .
d_gene: .

CDR3nt: TGTGCCAGCAGCGAATGGGCACAGGGGGCGAACACTGAAGCTTTCTTT
CDR3aa: CASSEWAQGANTEAFF
v_gene: TRBV14
j_gene: TRBJ1-1
abundance: many
d_gene: TRBD1

CDR3nt: TGTGCCAGCAGCGAGCCCGGACAGGGCGCCCATGAGCAGTTCTTC
CDR3aa: CASSEPGQGAHEQFF
v_gene: TRBV11-2
j_gene: TRBJ2-1
abundance: many
d_gene: TRBD1

CDR3nt: TGCGCCAGCAGCCAAGTCGGAAGGACTAGCGGCAACTCCTACGAGCAGTACTTC
CDR3aa: CASSQVGRTSGNSYEQYF
v_gene: TRBV4-1
j_gene: TRBJ2-7
abundance: few
d_gene: TRBD2

CDR3nt: TGTGCCAGCAGCTTAGGCGGGACTACCACAGATACGCAGTATTTT
CDR3aa: CASSLGGTTTDTQYF
v_gene: TRBV11-2
j_gene: TRBJ2-3
abundance: many
d_gene: TRBD2

CDR3nt: TGTGCCACCATAAAGGTTGACAGGGGACGGGCTGAAAAACTGTTTTTT
CDR3aa: CATIKVDRGRAEKLFF
v_gene: TRBV24-1
j_gene: TRBJ1-4
abundance: .
d_gene: TRBD1

CDR3nt: TGTGCCAGCAGCTTAGCGCCACTCGGGACTACCTACGAGCAGTACTTC
CDR3aa: CASSLAPLGTTYEQYF
v_gene: TRBV7-9
j_gene: TRBJ2-7
abundance: many
d_gene: TRBD2

CDR3nt: TGTGCCAGTAGCCCCTCGGGCGGGGGGACCTACGAGCAGTACTTC
CDR3aa: CASSPSGGGTYEQYF
v_gene: TRBV19
j_gene: TRBJ2-7
abundance: few
d_gene: TRBD2

CDR3nt: TGTGCCACCAGCAGACAGGACAGGCGCGATCAGCCCCAGCATTTT
CDR3aa: CATSRQDRRDQPQHF
v_gene: TRBV15
j_gene: TRBJ1-5
abundance: many
d_gene: TRBD1

CDR3nt: TGCGCCAGCAGTGAGGTGCCTATAAGCACAGATACGCAGTATTTT
CDR3aa: CASSEVPISTDTQYF
v_gene: TRBV10-2
j_gene: TRBJ2-3
abundance: many
d_gene: .

CDR3nt: TGTGCCAGCAGTTTAGTTGTCGGACCACGGGAAGGCCAAGAGTCCCAGTACTTC
CDR3aa: CASSLVVGPREGQESQYF
v_gene: TRBV28
j_gene: TRBJ2-5
abundance: .
d_gene: .

CDR3nt: TGTGCCAGCAGTGGCAGGGTGAATCAGCCCCAGCATTTT
CDR3aa: CASSGRVNQPQHF
v_gene: TRBV6-5
j_gene: TRBJ1-5
abundance: many
d_gene: .

CDR3nt: TGCAGCGTTGAAGAGACGGTGTTGGGGGGGGGAAGCACAGATACGCAGTATTTT
CDR3aa: CSVEETVLGGGSTDTQYF
v_gene: TRBV29-1
j_gene: TRBJ2-3
abundance: many
d_gene: TRBD2

CDR3nt: TGTGCCAGTAGTATTTTCTCTAACACTGAAGCTTTCTTT
CDR3aa: CASSIFSNTEAFF
v_gene: TRBV19
j_gene: TRBJ1-1
abundance: many
d_gene: .

CDR3nt: TGTGCCAGCAGCTGGACTAGCGCAGATACGCAGTATTTT
CDR3aa: CASSWTSADTQYF
v_gene: TRBV7-6
j_gene: TRBJ2-3
abundance: few
d_gene: TRBD2

CDR3nt: TGTGCCAGCAGTGAAGAGAGAGGTCATCCCAAAAACATTCAGTACTTC
CDR3aa: CASSEERGHPKNIQYF
v_gene: TRBV6-1
j_gene: TRBJ2-4
abundance: .
d_gene: .

CDR3nt: TGTGCCTGGAGTCCCTTCTTAGGGAAAATCCGCGAGCAGTACTTC
CDR3aa: CAWSPFLGKIREQYF
v_gene: TRBV30
j_gene: TRBJ2-7
abundance: many
d_gene: .

CDR3nt: TGTGCCAGTAGTATAGTGAGCCTCCATGAGCAGTTCTTC
CDR3aa: CASSIVSLHEQFF
v_gene: TRBV19
j_gene: TRBJ2-1
abundance: few
d_gene: .

CDR3nt: TGTGCCAGTAGTATCCTGGGTAACTATGGCTACACCTTC
CDR3aa: CASSILGNYGYTF
v_gene: TRBV19
j_gene: TRBJ1-2
abundance: few
d_gene: .

CDR3nt: TGCGCCAGCAGCCAGAAAGGGTCGAACACTGAAGCTTTCTTT
CDR3aa: CASSQKGSNTEAFF
v_gene: TRBV4-3
j_gene: TRBJ1-1
abundance: many
d_gene: .

CDR3nt: TGTGCCATCAGTGATATAGGGCCGGGTCCTTACGAGCAGTACTTC
CDR3aa: CAISDIGPGPYEQYF
v_gene: TRBV10-3
j_gene: TRBJ2-7
abundance: .
d_gene: .

CDR3nt: TGCGCCAGCAGCCAAGGGGGGCGCGGGGGGGCTAATGAAAAACTGTTTTTT
CDR3aa: CASSQGGRGGANEKLFF
v_gene: TRBV4-1
j_gene: TRBJ1-4
abundance: many
d_gene: .

CDR3nt: TGTGCCAGCAGTTACGGTCGGACAGCGGAAGCTTTCTTT
CDR3aa: CASSYGRTAEAFF
v_gene: TRBV6-2/TRBV6-3
j_gene: TRBJ1-1
abundance: many
d_gene: .

CDR3nt: TGTGCCAGCAGCTTAGAAGGGACAGGGGGCGGGGATTCACCCCTCCACTTT
CDR3aa: CASSLEGTGGGDSPLHF
v_gene: TRBV7-9
j_gene: TRBJ1-6
abundance: many
d_gene: TRBD1

CDR3nt: TGTGCCAGCAGTTCAACAGGGCTCCACGGGGAGCAGTACTTC
CDR3aa: CASSSTGLHGEQYF
v_gene: TRBV6-2/TRBV6-3
j_gene: TRBJ2-7
abundance: many
d_gene: .

CDR3nt: TGTGCCAGCAGCCCCGAGCGGGGGGACGGTCCCAATGAGCAGTTCTTC
CDR3aa: CASSPERGDGPNEQFF
v_gene: TRBV7-2
j_gene: TRBJ2-1
abundance: few
d_gene: TRBD2

CDR3nt: TGTGCCAGCATTACAGATACGCAGTATTTT
CDR3aa: CASITDTQYF
v_gene: TRBV2
j_gene: TRBJ2-3
abundance: many
d_gene: .

CDR3nt: TGTGCCAGCAGTTCTAGCGGGGGGGGAGATGAGCAGTTCTTC
CDR3aa: CASSSSGGGDEQFF
v_gene: TRBV6-6
j_gene: TRBJ2-1
abundance: many
d_gene: TRBD2

CDR3nt: TGCAGTGCTCGAGGCCCGTCCCGGGGTGCGAGAATGAACACTGAAGCTTTCTTT
CDR3aa: CSARGPSRGARMNTEAFF
v_gene: TRBV20-1
j_gene: TRBJ1-1
abundance: few
d_gene: .

CDR3nt: TGTGCCTGGAGTGTGGTGAGGGCCTCTGAAGCTTTCTTT
CDR3aa: CAWSVVRASEAFF
v_gene: TRBV30
j_gene: TRBJ1-1
abundance: many
d_gene: .

CDR3nt: TGCGCCAGCAGTAGGGGTGGGACCTACGAGCAGTACTTC
CDR3aa: CASSRGGTYEQYF
v_gene: TRBV5-1
j_gene: TRBJ2-7
abundance: many
d_gene: .

CDR3nt: TGCGCCAGCAGCTTGGACCCGAACGCTGAAGCTTTCTTT
CDR3aa: CASSLDPNAEAFF
v_gene: TRBV5-1
j_gene: TRBJ1-1
abundance: .
d_gene: .

CDR3nt: TGTGCCACCACAACCCGGACAGGGGGAGAATCACCCCTCCACTTT
CDR3aa: CATTTRTGGESPLHF
v_gene: TRBV5-4
j_gene: TRBJ1-6
abundance: many
d_gene: TRBD1

CDR3nt: TGTGCCACCAGTGATTTTACGGCGGGGACGTACAATGAGCAGTTCTTC
CDR3aa: CATSDFTAGTYNEQFF
v_gene: TRBV24-1
j_gene: TRBJ2-1
abundance: many
d_gene: .

CDR3nt: TGCGCCAGCAGCCTAATCGAGGGGCAGTATCAGCCCCAGCATTTT
CDR3aa: CASSLIEGQYQPQHF
v_gene: TRBV4-1
j_gene: TRBJ1-5
abundance: few
d_gene: .

CDR3nt: TGCAGTGCTCGGGCCCGAGAGGGGCCCTCCTACGAGCAGTACTTC
CDR3aa: CSARAREGPSYEQYF
v_gene: TRBV20-1
j_gene: TRBJ2-7
abundance: many
d_gene: .

CDR3nt: TGTGCCAGTAGAGGCTCTCCGAACACTGAAGCTTTCTTT
CDR3aa: CASRGSPNTEAFF
v_gene: TRBV19
j_gene: TRBJ1-1
abundance: many
d_gene: .

CDR3nt: TGTGCCAGCAGGACCCGGACGGGAGATACGCAGTATTTT
CDR3aa: CASRTRTGDTQYF
v_gene: TRBV6-2/TRBV6-3
j_gene: TRBJ2-3
abundance: few
d_gene: .

CDR3nt: TGTGCCAGCAGACCGACTGACGGGACCGGGGAGCTGTTTTTT
CDR3aa: CASRPTDGTGELFF
v_gene: TRBV6-1
j_gene: TRBJ2-2
abundance: few
d_gene: .

CDR3nt: TGTGCCAGCAGCTATTATGTAGGAGGGGCCAACGTCCTGACTTTC
CDR3aa: CASSYYVGGANVLTF
v_gene: TRBV7-9
j_gene: TRBJ2-6
abundance: many
d_gene: .

CDR3nt: TGCAGCGTGGGCAGCTGGATGGGCACATACAATGAGCAGTTCTTC
CDR3aa: CSVGSWMGTYNEQFF
v_gene: TRBV29-1
j_gene: TRBJ2-1
abundance: many
d_gene: .

CDR3nt: TGTGCCAGCAAACAACAGGGGCCCGCTAGCACAGATACGCAGTATTTT
CDR3aa: CASKQQGPASTDTQYF
v_gene: TRBV6-1
j_gene: TRBJ2-3
abundance: few
d_gene: TRBD1

CDR3nt: TGTGCCAGCAGCCCCGGAGCGGGTAGAAACGCCGGGGAGCTGTTTTTT
CDR3aa: CASSPGAGRNAGELFF
v_gene: TRBV11-2
j_gene: TRBJ2-2
abundance: many
d_gene: .

CDR3nt: TGTGCCAGCAGTCAAGCAGTAAGCTCCTACGAGCAGTACTTC
CDR3aa: CASSQAVSSYEQYF
v_gene: TRBV12-3/TRBV12-4
j_gene: TRBJ2-7
abundance: few
d_gene: .

CDR3nt: TGTGCCAGCAGCTTGCCGACAGGGATGCACGAGCAGTACTTC
CDR3aa: CASSLPTGMHEQYF
v_gene: TRBV7-9
j_gene: TRBJ2-7
abundance: many
d_gene: TRBD1

CDR3nt: TGTGCCAGCTCACCACTGGGACTAGTTACAGATACGCAGTATTTT
CDR3aa: CASSPLGLVTDTQYF
v_gene: TRBV18
j_gene: TRBJ2-3
abundance: many
d_gene: TRBD2

CDR3nt: TGTGCCTGCAGGGGGGGTCCAAACCCTCCTGGGGAGCTGTTTTTT
CDR3aa: CACRGGPNPPGELFF
v_gene: TRBV27
j_gene: TRBJ2-2
abundance: .
d_gene: .